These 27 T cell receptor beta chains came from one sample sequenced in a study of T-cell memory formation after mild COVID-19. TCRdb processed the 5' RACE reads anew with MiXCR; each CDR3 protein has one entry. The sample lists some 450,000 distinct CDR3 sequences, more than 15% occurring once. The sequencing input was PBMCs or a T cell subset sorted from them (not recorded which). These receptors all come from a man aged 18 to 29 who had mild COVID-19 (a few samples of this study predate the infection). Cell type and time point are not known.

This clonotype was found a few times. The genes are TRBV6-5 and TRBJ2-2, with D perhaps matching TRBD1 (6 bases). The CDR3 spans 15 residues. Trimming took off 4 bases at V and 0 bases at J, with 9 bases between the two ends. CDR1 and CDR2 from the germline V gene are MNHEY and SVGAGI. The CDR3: CASSFRTANTGELFF. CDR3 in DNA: TGTGCCAGCAGTTTTAGGACAGCGAACACCGGGGAGCTGTTTTTT.

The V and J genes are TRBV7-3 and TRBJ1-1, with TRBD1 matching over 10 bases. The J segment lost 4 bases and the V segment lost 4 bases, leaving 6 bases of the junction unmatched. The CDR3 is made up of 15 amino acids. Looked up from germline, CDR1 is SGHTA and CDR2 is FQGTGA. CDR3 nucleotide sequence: TGTGCCAGCAGCTCCGACAGGGGGCCGGGCACTGAAGCTTTCTTT. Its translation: CASSSDRGPGTEAFF.

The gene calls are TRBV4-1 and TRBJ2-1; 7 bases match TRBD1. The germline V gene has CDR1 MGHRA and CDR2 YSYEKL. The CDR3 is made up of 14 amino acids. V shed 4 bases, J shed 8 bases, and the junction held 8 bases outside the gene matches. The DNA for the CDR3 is TGCGCCAGCAGCCGAACGACAGGGCGGCATGAGCAGTTCTTC. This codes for CASSRTTGRHEQFF.

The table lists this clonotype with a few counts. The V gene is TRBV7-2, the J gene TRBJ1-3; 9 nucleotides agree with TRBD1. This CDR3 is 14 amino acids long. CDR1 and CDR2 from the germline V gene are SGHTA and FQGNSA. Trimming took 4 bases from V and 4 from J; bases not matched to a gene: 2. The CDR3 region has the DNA TGTGCCAGCAGCTCGACAGGGGGAGGAAACACCATATATTTT. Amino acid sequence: CASSSTGGGNTIYF.

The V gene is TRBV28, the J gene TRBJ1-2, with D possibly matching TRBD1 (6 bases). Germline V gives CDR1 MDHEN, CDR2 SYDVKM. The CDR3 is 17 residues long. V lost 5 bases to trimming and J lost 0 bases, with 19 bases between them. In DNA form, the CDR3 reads TGTGCCAGCAGTCCCATTGAGAGGGGGAAAGCTAACTATGGCTACACCTTC. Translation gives CASSPIERGKANYGYTF.

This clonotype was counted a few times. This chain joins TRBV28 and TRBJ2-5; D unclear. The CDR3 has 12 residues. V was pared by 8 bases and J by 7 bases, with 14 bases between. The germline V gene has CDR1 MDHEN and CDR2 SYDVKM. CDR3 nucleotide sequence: TGTGCCAGCGAGGATCCCCGCCGGACCCAGTACTTC. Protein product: CASEDPRRTQYF.

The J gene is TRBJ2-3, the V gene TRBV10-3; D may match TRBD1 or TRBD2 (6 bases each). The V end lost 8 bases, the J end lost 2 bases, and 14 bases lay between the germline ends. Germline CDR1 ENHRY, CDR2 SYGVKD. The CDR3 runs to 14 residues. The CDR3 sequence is CAIGGGILTDTQYF. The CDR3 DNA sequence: TGTGCCATCGGAGGGGGGATTCTCACAGATACGCAGTATTTT.

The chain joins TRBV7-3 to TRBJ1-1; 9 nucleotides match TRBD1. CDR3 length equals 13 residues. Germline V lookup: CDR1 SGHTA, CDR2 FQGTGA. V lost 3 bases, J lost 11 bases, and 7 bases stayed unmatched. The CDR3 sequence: CASSFWDREEAFF. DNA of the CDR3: TGTGCCAGCAGCTTTTGGGACAGGGAAGAGGCTTTCTTT.

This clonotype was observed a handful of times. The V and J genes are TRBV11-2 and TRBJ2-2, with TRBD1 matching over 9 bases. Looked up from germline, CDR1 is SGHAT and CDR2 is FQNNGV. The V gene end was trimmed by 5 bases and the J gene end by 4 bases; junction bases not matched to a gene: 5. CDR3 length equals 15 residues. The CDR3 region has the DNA TGTGCCAGCAGCAGGGACAGGGTGGCCACCGGGGAGCTGTTTTTT. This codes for CASSRDRVATGELFF.

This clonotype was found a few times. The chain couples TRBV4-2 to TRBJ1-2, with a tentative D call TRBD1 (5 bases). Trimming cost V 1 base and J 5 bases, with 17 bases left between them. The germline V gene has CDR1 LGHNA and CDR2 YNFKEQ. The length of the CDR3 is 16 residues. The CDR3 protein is CASSQGNEGMSYGYTF. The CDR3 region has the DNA TGTGCCAGCAGCCAAGGCAACGAGGGGATGTCTTATGGCTACACCTTC.

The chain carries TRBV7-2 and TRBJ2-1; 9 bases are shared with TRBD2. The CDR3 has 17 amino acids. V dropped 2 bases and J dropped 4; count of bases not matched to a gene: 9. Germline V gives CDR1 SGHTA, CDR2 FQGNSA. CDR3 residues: CASSLFAGGPEYNEQFF. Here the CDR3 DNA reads TGTGCCAGCAGCTTATTTGCGGGGGGGCCGGAGTACAATGAGCAGTTCTTC.

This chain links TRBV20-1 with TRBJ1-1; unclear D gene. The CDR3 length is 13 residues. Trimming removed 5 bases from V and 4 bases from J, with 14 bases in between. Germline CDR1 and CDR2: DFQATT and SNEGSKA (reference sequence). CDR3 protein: CSARRVTSTEAFF. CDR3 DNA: TGCAGTGCTCGGCGAGTCACTAGCACTGAAGCTTTCTTT.

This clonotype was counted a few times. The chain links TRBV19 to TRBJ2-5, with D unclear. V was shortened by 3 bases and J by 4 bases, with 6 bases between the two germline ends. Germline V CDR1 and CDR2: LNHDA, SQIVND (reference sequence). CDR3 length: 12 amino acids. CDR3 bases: TGTGCCAGTAGTATGACTCGAGAGACCCAGTACTTC. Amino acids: CASSMTRETQYF.

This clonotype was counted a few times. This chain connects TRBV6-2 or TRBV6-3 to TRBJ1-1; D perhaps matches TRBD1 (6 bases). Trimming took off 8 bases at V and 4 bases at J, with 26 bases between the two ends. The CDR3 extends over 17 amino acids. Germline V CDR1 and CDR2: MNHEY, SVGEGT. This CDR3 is CASGPETGRLGGTEAFF. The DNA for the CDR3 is TGTGCCAGCGGCCCTGAAACTGGACGATTAGGGGGCACTGAAGCTTTCTTT.

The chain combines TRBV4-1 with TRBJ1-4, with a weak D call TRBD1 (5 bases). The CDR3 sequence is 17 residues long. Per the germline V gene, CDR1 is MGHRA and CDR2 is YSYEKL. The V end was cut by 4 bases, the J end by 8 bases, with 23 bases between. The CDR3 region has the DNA TGCGCCAGCAGCCGCCCCCTCCCCGGGACCGGTCGAGAAAAACTGTTTTTT. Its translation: CASSRPLPGTGREKLFF.

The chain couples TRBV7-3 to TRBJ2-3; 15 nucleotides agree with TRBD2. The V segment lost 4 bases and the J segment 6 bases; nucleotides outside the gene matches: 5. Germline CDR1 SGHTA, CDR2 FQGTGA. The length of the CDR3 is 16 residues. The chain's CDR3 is CASSSIGTSGGDTQYF. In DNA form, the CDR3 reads TGTGCCAGCAGCTCCATAGGGACTAGCGGGGGGGATACGCAGTATTTT.

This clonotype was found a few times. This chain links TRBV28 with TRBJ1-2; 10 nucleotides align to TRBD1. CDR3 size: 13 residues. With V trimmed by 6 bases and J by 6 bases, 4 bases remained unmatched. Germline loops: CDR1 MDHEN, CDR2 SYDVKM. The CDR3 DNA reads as TGTGCCAGCAGGGGACAGGGGATACATGGCTACACCTTC. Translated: CASRGQGIHGYTF.

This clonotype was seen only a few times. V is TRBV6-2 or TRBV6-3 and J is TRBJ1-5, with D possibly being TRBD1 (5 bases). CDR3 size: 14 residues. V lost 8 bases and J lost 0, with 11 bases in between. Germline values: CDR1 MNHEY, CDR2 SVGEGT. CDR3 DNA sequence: TGTGCCAGCGGGGGGGACTATAGCAATCAGCCCCAGCATTTT. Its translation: CASGGDYSNQPQHF.

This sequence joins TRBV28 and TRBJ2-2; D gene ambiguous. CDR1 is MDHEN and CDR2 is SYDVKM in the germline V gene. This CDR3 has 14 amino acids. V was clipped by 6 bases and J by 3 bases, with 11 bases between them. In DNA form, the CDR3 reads TGTGCCAGCAGAGTTTATCGGGACACCGGGGAGCTGTTTTTT. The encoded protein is CASRVYRDTGELFF.

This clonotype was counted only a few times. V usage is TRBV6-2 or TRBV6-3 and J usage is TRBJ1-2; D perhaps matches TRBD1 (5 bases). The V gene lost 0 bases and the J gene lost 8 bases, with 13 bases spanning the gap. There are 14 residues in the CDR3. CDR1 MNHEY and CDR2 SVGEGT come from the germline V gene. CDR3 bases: TGTGCCAGCAGTTACTCCGACCAGGGACTAGGCTACACCTTC. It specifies CASSYSDQGLGYTF.

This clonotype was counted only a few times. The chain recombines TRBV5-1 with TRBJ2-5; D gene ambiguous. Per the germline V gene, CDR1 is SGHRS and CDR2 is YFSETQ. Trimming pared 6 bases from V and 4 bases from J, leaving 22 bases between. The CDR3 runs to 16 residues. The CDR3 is CASTSLARERGETQYF. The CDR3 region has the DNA TGCGCCAGCACATCCCTGGCTAGGGAAAGAGGAGAGACCCAGTACTTC. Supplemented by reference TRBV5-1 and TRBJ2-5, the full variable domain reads KAGVTQTPRYLIKTRGQQVTLSCSPISGHRSVSWYQQTPGQGLQFLFEYFSETQRNKGNFPGRFSGRQFSNSRSEMNVSTLELGDSALYLCASTSLARERGETQYFGPGTRLLVL.

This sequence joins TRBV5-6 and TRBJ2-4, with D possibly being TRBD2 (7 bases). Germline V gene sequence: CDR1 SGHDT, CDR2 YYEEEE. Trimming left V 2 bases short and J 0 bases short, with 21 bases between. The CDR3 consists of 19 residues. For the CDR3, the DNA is TGTGCCAGCAGCTTCCTGGGGGGGCTCTCCGATTTAGCCAAAAACATTCAGTACTTC. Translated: CASSFLGGLSDLAKNIQYF. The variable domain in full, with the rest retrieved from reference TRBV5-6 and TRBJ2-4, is DAGVTQSPTHLIKTRGQQVTLRCSPKSGHDTVSWYQQALGQGPQFIFQYYEEEERQRGNFPDRFSGHQFPNYSSELNVNALLLGDSALYLCASSFLGGLSDLAKNIQYFGAGTRLSVL.

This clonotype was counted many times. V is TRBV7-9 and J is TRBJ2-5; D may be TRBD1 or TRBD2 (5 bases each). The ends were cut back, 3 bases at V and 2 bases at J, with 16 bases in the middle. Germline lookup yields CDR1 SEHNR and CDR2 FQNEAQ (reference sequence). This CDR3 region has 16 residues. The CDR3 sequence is CASSFPPGTHQETQYF. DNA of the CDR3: TGTGCCAGCAGCTTCCCACCCGGGACGCATCAAGAGACCCAGTACTTC.

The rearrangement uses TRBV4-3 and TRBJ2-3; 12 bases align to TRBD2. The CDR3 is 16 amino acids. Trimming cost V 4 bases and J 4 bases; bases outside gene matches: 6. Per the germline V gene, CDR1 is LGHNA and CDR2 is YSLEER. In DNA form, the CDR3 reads TGCGCCAGCAGCCCGCTAGCGGGGGGGCCGGCAGATACGCAGTATTTT. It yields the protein CASSPLAGGPADTQYF.

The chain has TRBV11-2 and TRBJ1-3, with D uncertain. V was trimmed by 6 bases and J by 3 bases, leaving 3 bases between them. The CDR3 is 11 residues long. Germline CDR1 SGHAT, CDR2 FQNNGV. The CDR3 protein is CASRDGNTIYF. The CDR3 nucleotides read TGTGCCAGCAGAGATGGAAACACCATATATTTT.

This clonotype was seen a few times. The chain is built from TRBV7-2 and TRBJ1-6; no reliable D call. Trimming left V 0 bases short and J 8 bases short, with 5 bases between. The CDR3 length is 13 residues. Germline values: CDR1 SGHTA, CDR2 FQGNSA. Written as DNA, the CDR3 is TGTGCCAGCAGCTTAGCGTTGGATTCACCCCTCCACTTT. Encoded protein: CASSLALDSPLHF.

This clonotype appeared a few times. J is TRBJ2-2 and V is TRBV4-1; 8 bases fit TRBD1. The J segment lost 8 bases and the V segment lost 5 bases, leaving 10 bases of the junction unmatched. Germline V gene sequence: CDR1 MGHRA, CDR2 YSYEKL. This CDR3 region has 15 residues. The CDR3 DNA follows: TGCGCCAGCAGCGGACGGACAGGGCCAGGTGGGGAGCTGTTTTTT. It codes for CASSGRTGPGGELFF.